These T cell receptor beta chains were read from a single sample in a study of beta chain features in type 1 diabetes. Sequencing was performed with immunoSEQ multiplex PCR; in TCRdb, only in-frame clones are kept and a portion is missing. Found here are around 690,000 clones, roughly an eighth of them singletons; the top ten hold 0.095% to 0.15%. The sequenced sample was naive CD4+ T cells from blood. These receptor sequences come from a man aged 25 to 45 with type 1 diabetes. The CDR3 runs from the conserved cysteine through the conserved F or W. The D gene is left open where the match is weak. Size values are once, few and many counts, or a class for expanded clones, and some rows have none.

v_gene	abundance	d_gene	j_gene	CDR3nt	CDR3aa
TRBV19	NA	TRBD1	TRBJ2-2	TGTGCCAGTAGCACGGGACAGGGGAGCACCGGGGAGCTGTTTTTT	CASSTGQGSTGELFF
TRBV19	NA	NA	TRBJ1-1	TGTGCCAGTAGTAACGGACAGTCGGTAGGGACTGAAGCTTTCTTT	CASSNGQSVGTEAFF
TRBV7-2	few	TRBD2	TRBJ2-3	TGTGCCAGCAGCTTACAAGCGGGGGCGACAGATACGCAGTATTTT	CASSLQAGATDTQYF
TRBV11-1	NA	NA	TRBJ2-3	TGTGCCAGCAGCCCCGCGGGGTCGGGGGTGGCAGATACGCAGTATTTT	CASSPAGSGVADTQYF
TRBV7-2	few	TRBD1	TRBJ2-5	TGTGCCAGCAGACGACAGGGGGCAGAGACCCAGTACTTC	CASRRQGAETQYF
TRBV4-3	few	NA	TRBJ2-7	TGCGCCAGCAGCCAAGACCGCCGGCCATCCTACGAGCAGTACTTC	CASSQDRRPSYEQYF
TRBV5-4	NA	NA	TRBJ2-3	TGTGCCAGCAGCCCCGGGGCGGGCCGCAGCACAGATACGCAGTATTTT	CASSPGAGRSTDTQYF
TRBV6-5	few	NA	TRBJ2-5	TGTGCCAGCAGGCCCGGGAGAGCAGAGACCCAGTACTTC	CASRPGRAETQYF
TRBV14	NA	NA	TRBJ1-1	TGTGCCAGCAGCCGGGGGACCTCGAACACTGAAGCTTTCTTT	CASSRGTSNTEAFF
TRBV28	NA	NA	TRBJ2-1	TGTGCCAGCAGCTCCGAGTCCCCTAGGTCCGAGGAGCAGTTCTTC	CASSSESPRSEEQFF
TRBV2	NA	TRBD1	TRBJ2-7	TGTGCCAGCAGTGACCGGGACAGGGGGGCCTACGAGCAGTACTTC	CASSDRDRGAYEQYF